This TCR beta chain was found in a study of monozygotic twins with inflammatory bowel disease. To note about this clonotype: Its specificity is not known.

During cDNA synthesis, UMIs that each contained a 6-nucleotide sample barcode were added by means of template switching. TCRdb re-called the 5' RACE reads and catalogs CDR3 proteins one per entry, DNA excluded. The sample totals fewer than 550,000 distinct CDR3 sequences. Germline V lookup: CDR1 SGHVS, CDR2 FNYEAQ. The CDR3 length is 14 residues. Study results and limitations: Patients got different immunosuppressive treatments, which may have made their repertoires more variable. IBD patients carried less diverse TCRbeta repertoires (inverse Simpson) than healthy co-twins.

The clonotype was recovered from a human donor with ulcerative colitis or Crohn's disease, or a healthy co-twin of an affected twin (not recorded which). The sample was blood. The genes are TRBV7-6 and TRBJ2-1; absent DNA, TCRdb's TRBD2 call cannot be checked. This CDR3 reads CASSLLAGGSEQFF. Based on the CDR3 plus reference TRBV7-6 and TRBJ2-1, the full variable domain is GAGVSQSPRYKVTKRGQDVALRCDPISGHVSLYWYRQALGQGPEFLTYFNYEAQQDKSGLPNDRFSAERPEGSISTLTIQRTEQRDSAMYRCASSLLAGGSEQFFGPGTRLTVL.